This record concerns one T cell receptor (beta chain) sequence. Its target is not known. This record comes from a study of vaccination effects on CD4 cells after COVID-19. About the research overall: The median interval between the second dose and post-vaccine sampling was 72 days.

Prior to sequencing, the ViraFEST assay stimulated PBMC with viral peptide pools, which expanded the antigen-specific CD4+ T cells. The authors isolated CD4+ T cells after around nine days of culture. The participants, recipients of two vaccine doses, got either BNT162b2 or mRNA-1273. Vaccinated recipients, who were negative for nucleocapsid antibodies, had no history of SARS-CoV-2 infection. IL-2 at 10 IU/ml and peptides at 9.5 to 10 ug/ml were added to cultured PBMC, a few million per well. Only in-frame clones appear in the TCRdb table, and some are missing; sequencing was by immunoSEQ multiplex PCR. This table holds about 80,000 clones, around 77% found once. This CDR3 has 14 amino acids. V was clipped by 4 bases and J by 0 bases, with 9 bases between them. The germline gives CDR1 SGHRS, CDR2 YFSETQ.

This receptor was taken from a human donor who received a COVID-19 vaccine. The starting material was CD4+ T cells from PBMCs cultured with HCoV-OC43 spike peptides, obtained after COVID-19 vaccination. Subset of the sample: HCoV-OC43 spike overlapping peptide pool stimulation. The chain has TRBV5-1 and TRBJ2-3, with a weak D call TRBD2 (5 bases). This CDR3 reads CASSGRVSTDTQYF. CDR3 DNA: TGCGCCAGCAGCGGGCGGGTAAGCACAGATACGCAGTATTTT.